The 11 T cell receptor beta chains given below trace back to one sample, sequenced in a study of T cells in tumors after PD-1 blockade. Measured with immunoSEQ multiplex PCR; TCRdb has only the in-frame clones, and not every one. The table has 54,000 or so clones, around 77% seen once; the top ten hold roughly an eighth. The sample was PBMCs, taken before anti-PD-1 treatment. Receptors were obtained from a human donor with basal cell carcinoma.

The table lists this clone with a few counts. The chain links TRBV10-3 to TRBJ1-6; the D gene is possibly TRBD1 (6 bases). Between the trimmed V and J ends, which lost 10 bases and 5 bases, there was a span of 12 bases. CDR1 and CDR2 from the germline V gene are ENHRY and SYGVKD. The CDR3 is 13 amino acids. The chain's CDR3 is CATQGFDNSPLHF. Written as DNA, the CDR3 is TGTGCCACCCAGGGGTTCGATAATTCACCCCTCCACTTT.

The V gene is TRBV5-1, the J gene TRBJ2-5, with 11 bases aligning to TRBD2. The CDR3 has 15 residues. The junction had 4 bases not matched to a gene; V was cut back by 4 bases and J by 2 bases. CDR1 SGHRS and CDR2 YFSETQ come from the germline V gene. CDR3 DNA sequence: TGCGCCAGCAGCCCCGTAGCGGGGGGGCAAGAGACCCAGTACTTC. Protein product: CASSPVAGGQETQYF. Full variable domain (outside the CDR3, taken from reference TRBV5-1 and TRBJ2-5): KAGVTQTPRYLIKTRGQQVTLSCSPISGHRSVSWYQQTPGQGLQFLFEYFSETQRNKGNFPGRFSGRQFSNSRSEMNVSTLELGDSALYLCASSPVAGGQETQYFGPGTRLLVL.

CDR3 region: CASSDGTSSTDTQYF. CDR3 DNA sequence: TGTGCCAGCAGTGACGGGACTAGCAGCACAGATACGCAGTATTTT. The chain combines TRBV6-4 with TRBJ2-3; 9 bases line up with TRBD2. CDR3 size: 15 residues. The V gene's germline CDR1 is MRHNA and CDR2 SNTAGT. V shed 2 bases and J 0 bases; nucleotides not matched to a gene: 0.

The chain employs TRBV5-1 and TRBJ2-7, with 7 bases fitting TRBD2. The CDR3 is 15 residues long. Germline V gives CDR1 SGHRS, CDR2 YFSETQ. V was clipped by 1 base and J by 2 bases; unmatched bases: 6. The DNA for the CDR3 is TGCGCCAGCAGCTTGACCGGGACTAATACCTACGAGCAGTACTTC. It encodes CASSLTGTNTYEQYF. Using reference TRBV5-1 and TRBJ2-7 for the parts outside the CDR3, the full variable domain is KAGVTQTPRYLIKTRGQQVTLSCSPISGHRSVSWYQQTPGQGLQFLFEYFSETQRNKGNFPGRFSGRQFSNSRSEMNVSTLELGDSALYLCASSLTGTNTYEQYFGPGTRLTVT.

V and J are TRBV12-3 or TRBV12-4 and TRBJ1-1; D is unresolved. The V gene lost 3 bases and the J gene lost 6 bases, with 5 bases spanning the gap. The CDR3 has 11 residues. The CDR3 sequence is CASSLAPEAFF. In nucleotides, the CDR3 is TGTGCCAGCAGTTTGGCCCCTGAAGCTTTCTTT.

CDR3 sequence reads: CASSLTGTGTSNEQFF. CDR3 bases: TGTGCCAGCAGTTTGACCGGGACAGGGACGTCCAATGAGCAGTTCTTC. The chain recombines TRBV27 with TRBJ2-1; 9 nucleotides line up with TRBD1. The V and J ends lost 3 bases and 6 bases, in that order; junction bases with no gene match: 9. The germline V gene has CDR1 MNHEY and CDR2 SMNVEV (reference sequence). There are 16 residues in the CDR3.

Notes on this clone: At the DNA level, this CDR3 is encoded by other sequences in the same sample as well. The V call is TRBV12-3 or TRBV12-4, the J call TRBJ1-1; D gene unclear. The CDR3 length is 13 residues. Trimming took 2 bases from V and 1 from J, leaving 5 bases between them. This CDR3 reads CASSLNRNTEAFF. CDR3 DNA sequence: TGTGCCAGCAGTTTAAATAGGAACACTGAAGCTTTCTTT.

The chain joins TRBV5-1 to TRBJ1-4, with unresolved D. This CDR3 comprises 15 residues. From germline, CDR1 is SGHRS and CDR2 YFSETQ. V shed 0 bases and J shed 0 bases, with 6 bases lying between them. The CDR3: CASSLVGATNEKLFF. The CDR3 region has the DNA TGCGCCAGCAGCTTGGTCGGGGCAACTAATGAAAAACTGTTTTTT.

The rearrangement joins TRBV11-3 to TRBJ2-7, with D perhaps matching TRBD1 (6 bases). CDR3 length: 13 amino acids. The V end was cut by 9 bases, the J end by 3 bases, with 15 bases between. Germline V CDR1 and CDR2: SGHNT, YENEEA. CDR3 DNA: TGTGCCAGTACAGGGCCAGGCCGCTACGAGCAGTACTTC. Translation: CASTGPGRYEQYF.

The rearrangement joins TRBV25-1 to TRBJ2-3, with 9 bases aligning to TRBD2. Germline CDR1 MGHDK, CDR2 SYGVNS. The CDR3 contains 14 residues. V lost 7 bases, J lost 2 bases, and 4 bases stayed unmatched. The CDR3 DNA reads TGTGCCAGCACTAAGCGGGGGGCCACAGATACGCAGTATTTT. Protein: CASTKRGATDTQYF.

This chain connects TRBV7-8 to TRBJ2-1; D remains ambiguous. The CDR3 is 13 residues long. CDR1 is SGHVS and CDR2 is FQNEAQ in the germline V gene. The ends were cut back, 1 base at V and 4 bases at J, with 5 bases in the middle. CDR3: CASSLVVYNEQFF. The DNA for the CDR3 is TGTGCCAGCAGCTTAGTCGTGTACAATGAGCAGTTCTTC.